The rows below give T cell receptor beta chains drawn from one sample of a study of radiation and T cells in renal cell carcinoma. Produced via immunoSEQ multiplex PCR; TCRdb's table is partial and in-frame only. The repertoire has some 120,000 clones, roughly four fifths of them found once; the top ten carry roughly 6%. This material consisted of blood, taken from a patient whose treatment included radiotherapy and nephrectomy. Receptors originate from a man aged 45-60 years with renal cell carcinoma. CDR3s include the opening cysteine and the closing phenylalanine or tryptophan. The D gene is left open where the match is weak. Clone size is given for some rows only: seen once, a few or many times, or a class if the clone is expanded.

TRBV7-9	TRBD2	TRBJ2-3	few	TGTGCCAGCAGCTTCGTTCTAGCGGGAGGGGCAGATACGCAGTATTTT	CASSFVLAGGADTQYF
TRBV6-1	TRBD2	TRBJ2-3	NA	TGTGCCAGCACGTGGACTAGCGGGGGGGCGTATACGCAGTATTTT	CASTWTSGGAYTQYF
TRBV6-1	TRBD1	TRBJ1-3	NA	TGTGCCAGCAGGGAACAGGGGGGGTTGAACACCATATATTTT	CASREQGGLNTIYF
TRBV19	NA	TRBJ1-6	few	TGTGCCAGTAAGCCGACTACGGGGAATTCACCCCTCCACTTT	CASKPTTGNSPLHF
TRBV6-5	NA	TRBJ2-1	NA	TGTGCCAGCAGTTCGCCCCGGGGCGGGTACTACAATGAGCAGTTCTTC	CASSSPRGGYYNEQFF
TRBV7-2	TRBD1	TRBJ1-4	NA	TGTGCCAGCAGCTTATCGACAGGGGAGACGACTAATGAAAAACTGTTTTTT	CASSLSTGETTNEKLFF
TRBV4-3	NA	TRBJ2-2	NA	TGCGCCAGCAGCCAACGGGGGGCGTGGAACACCGGGGAGCTGTTTTTT	CASSQRGAWNTGELFF
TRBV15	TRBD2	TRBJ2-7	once	TGTGCCACCAGCCTCCAGCGGGGGATTTACGAGCAGTACTTC	CATSLQRGIYEQYF
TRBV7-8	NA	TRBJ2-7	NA	TGTGCCAGCAGCTTAGTCGAGACCTCCTACGAGCAGTACTTC	CASSLVETSYEQYF
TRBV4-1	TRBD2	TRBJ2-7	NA	TGCGCCAGCAGCGAGGGACTAGCGGGAGTAGGCGAGCAGTACTTC	CASSEGLAGVGEQYF
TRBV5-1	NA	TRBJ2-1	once	TGCGCCAGCAGCTTGACCGGGGCCACTGAGCAGTTCTTC	CASSLTGATEQFF
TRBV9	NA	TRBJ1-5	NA	TGTGCCAGCAGCGTAGGGACGGACCGCAATCAGCCCCAGCATTTT	CASSVGTDRNQPQHF
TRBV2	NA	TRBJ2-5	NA	TGTGCCAGCAGTGGCGCAGGGGAGACCCAGTACTTC	CASSGAGETQYF
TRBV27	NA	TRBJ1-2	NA	TGTGCCAGCAGTTTATCATCTCGCCCGGTCCTTAATGGCTACACCTTC	CASSLSSRPVLNGYTF
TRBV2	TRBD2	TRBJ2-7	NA	TGTGCCAGCAGTGAACAGGGAGGGGCCTACGAGCAGTACTTC	CASSEQGGAYEQYF
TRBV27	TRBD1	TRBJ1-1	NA	TGTGCCAGCAGTCCAAGGACAGGGGGCTACACTGAAGCTTTCTTT	CASSPRTGGYTEAFF
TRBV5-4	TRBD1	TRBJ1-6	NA	TGTGCCAGCAGCTCGTCAGGACAGGGTTATAATTCACCCCTCCACTTT	CASSSSGQGYNSPLHF
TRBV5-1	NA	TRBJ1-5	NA	TGCGCCAGCAGCTTGGGTCAGGGTGGTCAGCCCCAGCATTTT	CASSLGQGGQPQHF
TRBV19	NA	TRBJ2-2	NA	TGTGCCACCTCGGACATATCGAACACCGGGGAGCTGTTTTTT	CATSDISNTGELFF
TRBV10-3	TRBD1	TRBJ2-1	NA	TGTGCCATCAGTGAGCCAGCCGGGGACAGGGGTGCAGGGGAGCAGTTCTTC	CAISEPAGDRGAGEQFF
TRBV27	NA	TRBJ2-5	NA	TGTGCCAGCAGTTTAAAGTCTTCCCAAGAGACCCAGTACTTC	CASSLKSSQETQYF
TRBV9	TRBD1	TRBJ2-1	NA	TGTGCCAGCAGCGTAGTCGTGACAGGGACCTACAATGAGCAGTTCTTC	CASSVVVTGTYNEQFF
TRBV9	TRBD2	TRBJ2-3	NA	TGTGCCAGCAGCGTAGATGGTCGAGCGGGGGGGCCGGCAGATACGCAGTATTTT	CASSVDGRAGGPADTQYF
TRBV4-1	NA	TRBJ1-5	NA	TGCGCCAGCAGCCACTACCTTGACAGCGATCAGCCCCAGCATTTT	CASSHYLDSDQPQHF
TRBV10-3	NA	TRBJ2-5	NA	TGTGCCATCAGTGAATGGAGGGAGGAGACCCAGTACTTC	CAISEWREETQYF
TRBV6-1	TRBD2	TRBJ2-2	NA	TGTGCCAGCAGTGATAGCGGGGGGGCAAGGACCGGGGAGCTGTTTTTT	CASSDSGGARTGELFF
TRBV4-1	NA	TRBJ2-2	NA	TGCGCCAGCAGCCAAGTGACGACAGGACCGAACACCGGGGAGCTGTTTTTT	CASSQVTTGPNTGELFF
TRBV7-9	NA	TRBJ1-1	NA	TGTGCCAGCAGCTTAGCAGGGGGGTCCATCACTGAAGCTTTCTTT	CASSLAGGSITEAFF
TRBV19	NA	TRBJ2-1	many	TGTGCCAGTAACCAGGGAATTGGTGAGCAGTTCTTC	CASNQGIGEQFF
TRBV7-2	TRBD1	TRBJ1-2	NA	TGTGCCAGCAGCCCCCAGGAGGCCGGGACAGGGCGCTATGGCTACACCTTC	CASSPQEAGTGRYGYTF
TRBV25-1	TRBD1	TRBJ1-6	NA	TGTGCCAGCGGGAAGGACAGGACATTTAATTCACCCCTCCACTTT	CASGKDRTFNSPLHF